This T cell receptor (beta chain) was captured by sequencing in a study of blood T cell repertoires in COVID-19. Study-level information: Sites across the United States, Italy and Spain contributed samples from acute and convalescent COVID-19. T cells, B-cell-depleted T cells, or PBMCs provided the cDNA or gDNA that served as material.

The germline V gene encodes CDR1 SGHRS and CDR2 YFSETQ. V shed 0 bases and J 0 bases; nucleotides not matched to a gene: 10. The CDR3 loop spans 18 amino acids. Study processing details: Amplification with reference gene primers provided the estimates of nucleated cell counts. Repertoires were generated with immunoSEQ multiplex PCR, while TCRdb's copy carries only in-frame clones and drops some. Clone size and V and J calls were adopted from that table, with D and trimming inferred from the DNA. Among 190,000 or so clones listed, about 90% were seen once. The receptor's source is a man aged 45 to 65 with acute or convalescent COVID-19. Sample: peripheral blood. V and J are TRBV5-1 and TRBJ2-3; 7 bases fit TRBD1. CDR3 DNA: TGCGCCAGCAGCTTGGCAGAAGGGGGCGTCCCAAGCACAGATACGCAGTATTTT. Amino acid sequence: CASSLAEGGVPSTDTQYF.